This is a list of T cell receptor beta chains from one sample in a study of T-cell memory formation after mild COVID-19. In TCRdb, the 5' RACE reads were re-called with MiXCR into one record per CDR3 protein. The sample lists some 97,000 distinct CDR3 sequences, around 10% occurring once. The sample consisted of PBMCs or a T cell subset sorted from them (not recorded which). Receptor source: a man aged 18 to 35 who had mild COVID-19 (a few samples of this study predate the infection). Cell type and time point are not known. The CDR3 runs from the conserved cysteine through the conserved F or W. A D gene is named only where the DNA matches it firmly. The size field is filled for only some rows; it gives once, few, many or a size class.

D gene: -; clone size: -; J gene: TRBJ2-2; V gene: TRBV7-8; CDR3 DNA: TGTGCCAGCAGCTTTTATTCCGGGGAGCTGTTTTTT; CDR3 protein: CASSFYSGELFF
D gene: -; clone size: few; J gene: TRBJ1-1; V gene: TRBV4-1; CDR3 DNA: TGCGCCAGCAGCCAGGCCGGGACATTGGGCACTGAAGCTTTCTTT; CDR3 protein: CASSQAGTLGTEAFF
D gene: -; clone size: many; J gene: TRBJ2-5; V gene: TRBV4-3; CDR3 DNA: TGCGCCAGCTCCTTAAGATGGGGCCTTTGGAGGGAGACCCAGTACTTC; CDR3 protein: CASSLRWGLWRETQYF
D gene: -; clone size: few; J gene: TRBJ2-7; V gene: TRBV15; CDR3 DNA: TGTGCCACCAGCAGTGACAGATCCTACGAGCAGTACTTC; CDR3 protein: CATSSDRSYEQYF
D gene: TRBD2; clone size: -; J gene: TRBJ2-3; V gene: TRBV5-1; CDR3 DNA: TGCGCCAGCAGCCCGGATGGTCCCCCCGGGAGGACAGATACGCAGTATTTT; CDR3 protein: CASSPDGPPGRTDTQYF
D gene: TRBD1; clone size: few; J gene: TRBJ2-1; V gene: TRBV5-1; CDR3 DNA: TGCGCCTGCAGGGGACAGGGTGCGGATGAGCAGTTCTTC; CDR3 protein: CACRGQGADEQFF
D gene: -; clone size: few; J gene: TRBJ2-1; V gene: TRBV6-2/TRBV6-3; CDR3 DNA: TGTGCCAGCAGTTACCGCGGACTTGGAGCCTACAATGAGCAGTTCTTC; CDR3 protein: CASSYRGLGAYNEQFF
D gene: -; clone size: few; J gene: TRBJ2-5; V gene: TRBV7-9; CDR3 DNA: TGTGCCAGCGACGGAGTAAAAGAGACCCAGTACTTC; CDR3 protein: CASDGVKETQYF
D gene: TRBD2; clone size: many; J gene: TRBJ2-1; V gene: TRBV28; CDR3 DNA: TGTGCCAGCACCCCCGGGAGGTACGAGCAGTTCTTC; CDR3 protein: CASTPGRYEQFF
D gene: -; clone size: -; J gene: TRBJ2-2; V gene: TRBV19; CDR3 DNA: TGTGCCAGTAGACTGGGGGCCGGGGAGCTGTTTTTT; CDR3 protein: CASRLGAGELFF
D gene: TRBD1; clone size: few; J gene: TRBJ1-1; V gene: TRBV20-1; CDR3 DNA: TGCAGTGTAGCGACAGGGGAGAACACTGAAGCTTTCTTT; CDR3 protein: CSVATGENTEAFF
D gene: TRBD2; clone size: few; J gene: TRBJ2-1; V gene: TRBV27; CDR3 DNA: TGTGCCAGCAGTTTACGACTAGCGTCCTACAATGAGCAGTTCTTC; CDR3 protein: CASSLRLASYNEQFF
D gene: -; clone size: -; J gene: TRBJ1-5; V gene: TRBV6-6; CDR3 DNA: TGTGCCAGCAGTTACTCGACCCCCCAGCATTTT; CDR3 protein: CASSYSTPQHF
D gene: -; clone size: many; J gene: TRBJ2-1; V gene: TRBV5-1; CDR3 DNA: TGCGCCAGCAGCTCGGGCCGGGACACAATCCTACCCTACAATGAGCAGTTCTTC; CDR3 protein: CASSSGRDTILPYNEQFF
D gene: TRBD2; clone size: few; J gene: TRBJ2-1; V gene: TRBV11-2; CDR3 DNA: TGTGCCAGCAGCTTAGCCGGACTAGCGGGGGACAGCTCCTACAATGAGCAGTTCTTC; CDR3 protein: CASSLAGLAGDSSYNEQFF
D gene: -; clone size: few; J gene: TRBJ1-1; V gene: TRBV6-2/TRBV6-3; CDR3 DNA: TGTGCCAGCAGTTTAACTTCGAACACTGAAGCTTTCTTT; CDR3 protein: CASSLTSNTEAFF
D gene: -; clone size: -; J gene: TRBJ2-3; V gene: TRBV12-3/TRBV12-4; CDR3 DNA: TGTGCCAGCAGTCCCTTACAGGGAAACACAGATACGCAGTATTTT; CDR3 protein: CASSPLQGNTDTQYF
D gene: -; clone size: -; J gene: TRBJ1-2; V gene: TRBV7-3; CDR3 DNA: TGTGCCAGCAGCCAAACCCCGGGCGGCGGGGCGGAAGGCTACACCTTC; CDR3 protein: CASSQTPGGGAEGYTF
D gene: TRBD2; clone size: many; J gene: TRBJ2-5; V gene: TRBV12-3/TRBV12-4; CDR3 DNA: TGTGCCAGCACCCCGGGCGGGGGAGAGACCCAGTACTTC; CDR3 protein: CASTPGGGETQYF
D gene: -; clone size: many; J gene: TRBJ2-7; V gene: TRBV4-3; CDR3 DNA: TGCGCCAGCAGCCAAGAAGTGGTAGGGCCCTACGAGCAGTACTTC; CDR3 protein: CASSQEVVGPYEQYF
D gene: -; clone size: few; J gene: TRBJ2-1; V gene: TRBV5-1; CDR3 DNA: TGCGCCAGCAGCCTATCGGATCTCTACAATGAGCAGTTCTTC; CDR3 protein: CASSLSDLYNEQFF
D gene: -; clone size: -; J gene: TRBJ2-7; V gene: TRBV12-5; CDR3 DNA: TGTGCTAGTGGTTTGGTATATGGGGAGGAGCAGTACTTC; CDR3 protein: CASGLVYGEEQYF
D gene: -; clone size: -; J gene: TRBJ2-3; V gene: TRBV27; CDR3 DNA: TGTGCCAGCAGTAACCAGGGCACAGATACGCAGTATTTT; CDR3 protein: CASSNQGTDTQYF
D gene: -; clone size: -; J gene: TRBJ2-7; V gene: TRBV7-7; CDR3 DNA: TGTGCCAGCAGCTTGGGGGATGGATTCGAGCAGTACTTC; CDR3 protein: CASSLGDGFEQYF
D gene: -; clone size: -; J gene: TRBJ1-1; V gene: TRBV7-2; CDR3 DNA: TGTGCCAGCAGGCCTCCGAACACTGAAGCTTTCTTT; CDR3 protein: CASRPPNTEAFF
D gene: TRBD2; clone size: -; J gene: TRBJ2-1; V gene: TRBV11-1; CDR3 DNA: TGTGCCAGCAGCAAGCCGGGACTAGCGGGCGGTGAGCAGTTCTTC; CDR3 protein: CASSKPGLAGGEQFF
D gene: -; clone size: few; J gene: TRBJ1-5; V gene: TRBV2; CDR3 DNA: TGTGCCAGCAGTGAAGGGGGGTATCAGCCCCAGCATTTT; CDR3 protein: CASSEGGYQPQHF
D gene: -; clone size: few; J gene: TRBJ2-7; V gene: TRBV13; CDR3 DNA: TGTGCCAGCTGGGGCGGGACGAGGTACGAGCAGTACTTC; CDR3 protein: CASWGGTRYEQYF
D gene: TRBD1; clone size: -; J gene: TRBJ1-2; V gene: TRBV29-1; CDR3 DNA: TGCAGCGTTGAGGGACAGGACAATAACTATGGCTACACCTTC; CDR3 protein: CSVEGQDNNYGYTF
D gene: -; clone size: -; J gene: TRBJ1-1; V gene: TRBV7-3; CDR3 DNA: TGTGCCAGCAGCTTGGGCGTTTCGGGGTCAGGCACTGAAGCTTTCTTT; CDR3 protein: CASSLGVSGSGTEAFF
D gene: -; clone size: many; J gene: TRBJ2-5; V gene: TRBV7-9; CDR3 DNA: TGTGCCAGCAGCACCGGTGCCACGGAGACCCAGTACTTC; CDR3 protein: CASSTGATETQYF